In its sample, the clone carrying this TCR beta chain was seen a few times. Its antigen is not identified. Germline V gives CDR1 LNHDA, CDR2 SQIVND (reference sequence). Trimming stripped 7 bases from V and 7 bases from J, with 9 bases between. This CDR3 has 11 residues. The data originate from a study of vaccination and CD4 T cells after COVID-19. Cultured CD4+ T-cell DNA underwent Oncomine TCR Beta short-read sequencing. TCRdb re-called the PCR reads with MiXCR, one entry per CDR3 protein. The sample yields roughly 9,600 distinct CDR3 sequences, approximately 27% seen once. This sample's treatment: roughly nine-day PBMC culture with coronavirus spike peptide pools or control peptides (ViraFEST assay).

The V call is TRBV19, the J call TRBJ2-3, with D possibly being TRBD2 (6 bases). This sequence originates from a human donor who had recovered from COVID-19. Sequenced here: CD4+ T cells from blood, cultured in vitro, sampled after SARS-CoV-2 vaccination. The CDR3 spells CASMEGYTQYF. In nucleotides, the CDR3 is TGTGCCAGTATGGAGGGGTATACGCAGTATTTT.